The 16 T cell receptor delta chains in this list originate from one sample, sequenced in a study of gamma-delta T cells after stem cell transplantation. TCRdb called clones from the RT-PCR reads again using CATT. In the table there are about 1,300 delta-chain clones, more than 5.5% of which are singletons. Material: gamma-delta T cells. These receptors were taken from a human donor. It is not recorded whose cells these are; they may come from a transplant donor.

Notes on this clone: TCRdb lists the protein of a much larger clone for this DNA, which differs at residue 3, so this is likely a read error; the protein given here is translated from the DNA itself. The chain has TRDV2 and TRDJ1; 11 nucleotides agree with TRDD3. The CDR3 spans 16 residues. Germline V lookup: CDR1 GEAIGNYY, CDR2 EKD. DNA of the CDR3: TGTGCCTCTGACACCGTTGGGGGATACGCAACCGATAAACTCATCTTT. Translating it yields CASDTVGGYATDKLIF.

This clone was seen a handful of times. A far larger clone differs by one base, so this is likely a read error. The sample carries other DNA sequences with the same CDR3. The chain combines TRDV2 with TRDJ1, with 8 nucleotides matching TRDD3. Germline V CDR1 and CDR2: GEAIGNYY, EKD. This CDR3 is 17 amino acids long. CDR3 sequence reads: CACDTVWGNEYTDKLIF. CDR3 sequence (DNA): TGTGCCTGTGACACCGTCTGGGGGAACGAGTACACCGACAAACTCATCTTT.

This clone was recorded a few times. The protein given by TCRdb reflects a much larger clone and differs at residue 4 from this DNA's translation, likely from a read error; the protein shown is the DNA's translation. The chain recombines TRDV2 with TRDJ1; D is ambiguous. Germline values: CDR1 GEAIGNYY, CDR2 EKD. The CDR3 sequence is 14 residues long. The CDR3 protein is CACGTVMATDKLIF. The CDR3 coding sequence is TGTGCCTGTGGCACCGTTATGGCGACCGATAAACTCATCTTT.

This clone has more than one count but fewer than ten. TCRdb assigns this DNA the protein of a much larger clone, which departs from its translation at residue 6; this likely reflects a read error, and the protein shown comes from translating the DNA. The chain links TRDV2 to TRDJ1; the match to TRDD3 covers 7 bases. Unmatched junction bases numbered 14, after V lost 0 bases and J lost 2 bases. This CDR3 is built from 18 residues. CDR1 GEAIGNYY and CDR2 EKD come from the germline V gene. This CDR3 reads CACDTIGRTLGMTDKLIF. The CDR3 DNA follows: TGTGCCTGTGACACCATTGGCCGCACACTGGGGATGACCGATAAACTCATCTTT.

This clone was detected only a few times. This DNA's translation and the protein TCRdb lists, from a much larger clone, do not match at residue 5, likely due to a read error; the protein shown is translated from the DNA. J is TRDJ3 and V is TRDV2; a weak D match, TRDD3 (6 bases). The CDR3 is 18 amino acids. Trimming shortened V by 3 bases and J by 0 bases, and 14 bases separated the two germline ends. Germline V lookup: CDR1 GEAIGNYY, CDR2 EKD. The CDR3 loop is CACDAAGEISWDTRQMFF. The CDR3 DNA follows: TGTGCCTGTGACGCGGCTGGGGAAATCTCCTGGGACACCCGACAGATGTTTTTC.

This clone is medium-sized (0.01 to 0.1%) by share. Since a far larger clone is one base different, this is likely a read error. This specimen includes other DNA sequences encoding the same CDR3. This chain uses TRDV1 with TRDJ1; D possibly corresponds to TRDD3 (6 bases). The V end lost 1 base, the J end lost 8 bases, and 17 bases lay between the germline ends. Germline V gives CDR1 TSWWSYY, CDR2 QGS. CDR3 size: 15 residues. The CDR3 sequence is CALGERLRGYSKLIF. The DNA of the CDR3 is TGTGCTCTTGGGGAACGCCTACGCGGATACTCAAAACTCATCTTT.

By proportion, this clone is medium-sized. Being one base from a much bigger clone, this may be a read error. CDR3 region: CACDTLNSGGYRFGTDKLIF. CDR3 nucleotide sequence: TGTGCCTGTGACACTCTTAATTCTGGGGGATACCGGTTTGGGACCGATAAACTCATCTTT. The gene calls are TRDV2 and TRDJ1, with TRDD3 identical over 11 bases. J lost 2 bases, V lost 1 base, and 17 bases had no gene match. The germline V gene has CDR1 GEAIGNYY and CDR2 EKD. CDR3 length: 20 amino acids.

This clone is judged medium-sized (0.01 to 0.1%). A far bigger clonotype differs at one base, so this is likely a read error. The chain combines TRDV2 with TRDJ1; tentative D call: TRDD3 (6 bases). V lost 0 bases and J 0 bases, leaving 13 bases between the germline ends. The CDR3 sequence is 16 residues long. In germline, CDR1 is GEAIGNYY, CDR2 EKD. CDR3: CACDTVGGGYTDKLIF. CDR3 DNA sequence: TGTGCCTGTGACACCGTGGGTGGGGGGTACACCGATAAACTCATCTTT.

As concerns this clone: It may be a read error: a sequence one base away is much more abundant. This sequence joins TRDV2 and TRDJ3, with a possible D match to TRDD3 (5 bases). This CDR3 is built from 20 residues. Germline lookup yields CDR1 GEAIGNYY and CDR2 EKD. CDR3 DNA: TGTGCCTGTGACACGGTCAAGGGGGGTGTAAGCTCCTGTGACACCCGACAGATGTTTTTC. It encodes CACDTVKGGVSSCDTRQMFF.

This clone was counted only a few times. The protein TCRdb gives is from a much larger clone and does not agree with this DNA's translation at residue 13, likely a read error; the protein shown here comes from the DNA. This chain uses TRDV2 with TRDJ1; TRDD3 matches 10 bases. Germline V gives CDR1 GEAIGNYY, CDR2 EKD. The CDR3 has 16 amino acids. The CDR3 region is CACDLLGDAYTDNLIF. The CDR3, as DNA: TGTGCCTGTGACCTACTGGGGGATGCCTACACCGATAACCTCATCTTT.

In its sample, this clone was seen a few times. TCRdb's protein, taken from a much larger clone, differs from this DNA's translation at residue 7, likely owing to a read error; the protein displayed comes from the DNA. CDR3 protein: CACDTVSGGESYTDKLIF. CDR3 nucleotide sequence: TGTGCCTGTGACACCGTGTCTGGGGGAGAATCATACACCGATAAACTCATCTTT. The chain is built from TRDV2 and TRDJ1; TRDD3 matches 8 bases. CDR3 length: 18 amino acids. From germline, CDR1 is GEAIGNYY and CDR2 EKD. V shed 0 bases and J 0 bases; nucleotides not matched to a gene: 11.

About this clone: With only one base between it and a far larger clone, this is likely a read error. The J gene is TRDJ1, the V gene TRDV2, with 7 bases aligning to TRDD3. Germline lookup yields CDR1 GEAIGNYY and CDR2 EKD. The CDR3 loop spans 21 amino acids. This CDR3 is CACDTLQVLMAGGRYTAKLIF. In DNA form, the CDR3 reads TGTGCCTGTGACACTCTTCAAGTCCTAATGGCTGGGGGCCGTTACACCGCTAAACTCATCTTT.

This clone counts as medium-sized. This likely traces to a read error, being one base from a far larger clone. The chain combines TRDV2 with TRDJ1; 9 bases map to TRDD3. This CDR3 region has 19 residues. The trim removed 3 bases at V and 8 bases at J, leaving 24 bases unmatched. Germline V lookup: CDR1 GEAIGNYY, CDR2 EKD. CDR3 sequence (DNA): TGTGCCTGTGACGCCCTCGGGGCACTGGGGGACTCCCTCGCAGTAAAACTCATCTTT. Protein product: CACDALGALGDSLAVKLIF.

This clone has a handful of counts. Given a far larger clone just one base away, this is likely a sequencing read error. Other nucleotide sequences in the sample specify the same CDR3. The V call is TRDV2, the J call TRDJ1, with D maybe TRDD3 (5 bases). The germline V gene encodes CDR1 GEAIGNYY and CDR2 EKD. The length of the CDR3 is 19 residues. Deletions cut 2 bases from V and 3 bases from J, with 27 bases between. CDR3 DNA: TGTGCCTGTGACAAGCTCTACGATCGGGGAGCCACAGGGCCCGATAAACTCATCTTT. Encoded protein: CACDKLYDRGATGPDKLIF.

This chain links TRDV2 with TRDJ1, with D unclear. CDR1 is GEAIGNYY, CDR2 EKD, per germline. Trimming cost V 2 bases and J 7 bases, with 10 bases left between them. The CDR3 runs to 12 residues. The CDR3 loop reads CACDNGAAKLIF. The CDR3 DNA reads as TGTGCCTGTGACAACGGGGCCGCTAAACTCATCTTT.

This clone is labeled large. This sample also contains other DNA sequences that code for the same CDR3. The chain is built from TRDV2 and TRDJ1; 7 bases map to TRDD3. CDR1 and CDR2 from the germline V gene are GEAIGNYY and EKD. V lost 3 bases and J lost 0; bases outside the gene matches: 21. The CDR3 contains 20 residues. The CDR3 region is CACDPLSGGIQGVNTDKLIF. The CDR3 DNA is TGTGCCTGTGACCCACTCTCTGGCGGGATACAGGGCGTCAACACCGATAAACTCATCTTT.